These T cell receptor beta chains were read from a single sample in a study of Tregs in tolerant kidney transplant recipients. The assay was immunoSEQ multiplex PCR, and TCRdb's table has in-frame clones only and misses some. This table has approximately 60,000 clones, 95% to 98% appearing once. The sample in question was Tregs from blood, obtained before the transplant. These receptors all come from a human donor who received a combined kidney and bone marrow transplant. Each CDR3 is given with its conserved first and last residue. Each record gives: V gene, J gene, CDR3 protein.

TRBV7-9	TRBJ2-7	CASSFGSYEQYF
TRBV19	TRBJ1-1	CASSIMGSYTEAFF
TRBV5-1	TRBJ1-1	CASSTVRLNTEAFF
TRBV6-6	TRBJ2-7	CASSRQGITYEQYF
TRBV5-1	TRBJ2-6	CASSHPRTDKVISGANVLTF
TRBV7-3	TRBJ2-3	CASSRTSGTDTQYF
TRBV20-1	TRBJ2-7	CSASRTAREYF
TRBV6-7	TRBJ2-3	CASSYPDRGRTDTQYF
TRBV6-1	TRBJ2-3	CATRHPGEYF
TRBV15	TRBJ1-1	CATSRGRTNTEAFF
TRBV18	TRBJ2-7	CASSPAQEGEQYF
TRBV7-2	TRBJ1-2	CASSPLGVGTF
TRBV4-1	TRBJ2-3	CASSRQSTGLASDTQYF
TRBV6-1	TRBJ1-5	CANGGNNQPQHF
TRBV28	TRBJ2-1	CASSLVVVAGGYNEQFF
TRBV19	TRBJ2-7	CASSPAPRDRVHEQYF
TRBV11-2	TRBJ2-7	CASSLERGYYEQYF
TRBV5-1	TRBJ2-5	CASSSNPGTRGETQYF
TRBV27	TRBJ2-7	CASSQPGLALYEQYF
TRBV5-1	TRBJ2-2	CASSLGQGLAGELFF
TRBV7-9	TRBJ2-5	CASSLRSGGQETQYF
TRBV9	TRBJ2-3	CASSVAASGFTDTQYF
TRBV5-1	TRBJ2-7	CASSGGYEQYF
TRBV4-1	TRBJ2-7	CASSRAKQSYEQYF
TRBV10-3	TRBJ2-3	CAISGTSGYSTDTQYF
TRBV6-5	TRBJ1-3	CASRGTGRSGNTIYF
TRBV5-1	TRBJ2-1	CASSSVLYNEQFF
TRBV15	TRBJ1-2	CATSRNRVDYGYTF
TRBV27	TRBJ1-2	CASSLSVALSNGYTF
TRBV27	TRBJ1-2	CASRGPNQALHGYTF
TRBV15	TRBJ2-5	CATSREGQVWETQYF
TRBV6-6	TRBJ2-1	CASSYWGGSSYNEQFF
TRBV5-4	TRBJ2-5	CASSGGGQGKETQYF
TRBV5-4	TRBJ1-2	CASSFNRQGNGYTF